This paragraph reports one T cell receptor (beta chain). Primed by a sample-barcoded 5' primer and a J-beta primer mix, a second PCR proceeded for about 7 to 11 cycles. Via MiXCR, TCRdb re-called the 5' RACE reads, giving one row per CDR3 protein. The profile covers about 290,000 distinct CDR3 sequences, with less than 30% appearing a single time and 29% taken by the ten largest. The data belong to a study of blood T cells in healthy people across ages. Looked up from germline, CDR1 is SQVTM and CDR2 is ANQGSEA. Trimming removed 3 bases from V and 11 bases from J; junction bases left unmatched: 15. This CDR3 contains 14 residues.

Sequencing was performed on blood. This TCR was sampled from a woman in her 70s in good health. The rearrangement uses TRBV29-1 and TRBJ1-1, with 7 positions matching TRBD1. The CDR3, as DNA: TGCAGCGTTGAGGGAAATAGAGAGACAGGGCGGGCTTTCTTT. Its protein product is CSVEGNRETGRAFF.